This passage covers 8 T cell receptor beta chains from one sample sequenced in a study of early T cells in non-severe SARS-CoV-2 infection. TCRdb redid the calling of the 5' RACE reads with MiXCR, one entry per CDR3 protein. The sample has around 83,000 distinct CDR3 sequences, approximately 12% seen once. The material sequenced was whole blood, taken at baseline. These receptors were obtained from an adult who was a healthcare worker with PCR-confirmed SARS-CoV-2 infection or an uninfected control (not recorded which).

This rearrangement joins TRBV6-1 to TRBJ2-7, with 12 nucleotides matching TRBD2. The V and J ends lost 3 bases and 2 bases, in that order; junction bases with no gene match: 5. Germline V CDR1 and CDR2: MNHNS, SASEGT. The CDR3 totals 16 residues. For the CDR3, the DNA is TGTGCCAGCAGTGATCCCGGGACTAGCGGGCCCTACGAGCAGTACTTC. Protein: CASSDPGTSGPYEQYF.

The chain links TRBV5-6 to TRBJ2-3; TRBD1 might be the D (5 bases). Per germline, CDR1 SGHDT and CDR2 YYEEEE. The V and J ends lost 4 bases and 8 bases respectively, with 8 bases between them. The CDR3 length is 11 residues. The CDR3 region is CASSTQGTQYF. The CDR3 DNA sequence: TGTGCCAGCAGCACCCAGGGTACGCAGTATTTT.

A few counts support this clonotype. The rearrangement uses TRBV5-1 and TRBJ2-1; no firm D call. Germline loops: CDR1 SGHRS, CDR2 YFSETQ. V lost 0 bases to trimming and J lost 5 bases, with 9 bases between them. This CDR3 is built from 14 residues. CDR3 residues: CASSLEGLNNEQFF. The CDR3 nucleotides read TGCGCCAGCAGCTTGGAAGGCCTAAACAATGAGCAGTTCTTC.

The table lists this clonotype with many counts. CDR3 loop: CASSLSQQNEKLFF. In DNA form, the CDR3 reads TGTGCCAGCAGCTTATCACAGCAAAATGAAAAACTGTTTTTT. V is TRBV7-2 and J is TRBJ1-4; D gene ambiguous. The CDR3 runs 14 residues. Trimming shortened V by 2 bases and J by 5 bases, and 9 bases separated the two germline ends. Looked up from germline, CDR1 is SGHTA and CDR2 is FQGNSA.

The chain carries TRBV13 and TRBJ2-7; 9 bases align to TRBD2. Germline lookup yields CDR1 PRHDT and CDR2 FYEKMQ (reference sequence). V shed 5 bases and J 3 bases; nucleotides not matched to a gene: 8. The CDR3 is made up of 15 amino acids. The CDR3 sequence: CASSPTLAGSYEQYF. The CDR3 DNA sequence: TGTGCCAGCAGCCCAACCCTAGCGGGGAGCTACGAGCAGTACTTC.

This clonotype was counted many times. The chain recombines TRBV6-4 with TRBJ2-7; 7 positions match TRBD1. With V trimmed by 3 bases and J by 4 bases, 3 bases remained unmatched. CDR1 MRHNA and CDR2 SNTAGT come from the germline V gene. The CDR3 loop spans 13 amino acids. The DNA of the CDR3 is TGTGCCAGCAGTGAGATGACAGGGTACGAGCAGTACTTC. Its protein is CASSEMTGYEQYF.

The chain carries TRBV3-1 and TRBJ2-6; D ambiguous. V lost 1 base to trimming and J lost 0 bases, with 13 bases between them. Germline CDR1 and CDR2: LGHDT and YNNKEL (reference sequence). This CDR3 spans 18 amino acids. CDR3 sequence (DNA): TGTGCCAGCAGCCAAGGGCTCTCCGGAGCCTCTGGGGCCAACGTCCTGACTTTC. Residues: CASSQGLSGASGANVLTF. The complete variable domain, with remaining parts taken from reference TRBV3-1 and TRBJ2-6, reads DTAVSQTPKYLVTQMGNDKSIKCEQNLGHDTMYWYKQDSKKFLKIMFSYNNKELIINETVPNRFSPKSPDKAHLNLHINSLELGDSAVYFCASSQGLSGASGANVLTFGAGSRLTVL.

This clonotype turned up a few times. The CDR3 nucleotides are TGTGCTAGTGGTTTGTTCTCCGGGGATACGCAGTATTTT. Residues: CASGLFSGDTQYF. This sequence joins TRBV12-5 and TRBJ2-3; D uncertain. CDR3 length: 13 amino acids. Germline V gives CDR1 LGHNT, CDR2 FRNRAP. The germline V and J ends were trimmed by 2 bases and 6 bases, with 9 bases remaining between them.